These 13 T cell receptor beta chains share one sample of origin, sequenced in a study of cytomegalovirus exposure and HLA in healthy donors. 13 Jbeta primers and 60 Vbeta primers were used for the PCR. Data came from immunoSEQ multiplex PCR; TCRdb stores just in-frame clones and leaves some out. The sample holds more than 65,000 clones, 60% to 85% seen once. Sequenced input: PBMCs. Receptors were obtained from a man aged 18 to 30 in good health and CMV-seropositive.

The chain combines TRBV29-1 with TRBJ2-1, with 10 positions matching TRBD2. The CDR3 contains 14 residues. The trim removed 6 bases at V and 3 bases at J, leaving 5 bases unmatched. CDR1 and CDR2 (germline): SQVTM, ANQGSEA. The CDR3 spells CSVALAGVYNEQFF. In nucleotides, the CDR3 is TGCAGCGTGGCCCTAGCGGGAGTCTACAATGAGCAGTTCTTC.

This clone was detected only a few times. The chain has TRBV6-6 and TRBJ1-4; D is undetermined. V lost 11 bases to trimming and J lost 1 base, with 17 bases between them. The CDR3 covers 15 residues. Germline-derived CDR1 and CDR2 are MNHNY and SVGAGI (reference sequence). In DNA form, the CDR3 reads TGTGCCGTGGCGGGGAGGTGGGGAACTAATGAAAAACTGTTTTTT. This codes for CAVAGRWGTNEKLFF.

V gene TRBV6-5 combines with J gene TRBJ2-5; 7 bases match TRBD2. This CDR3 comprises 16 residues. Looked up from germline, CDR1 is MNHEY and CDR2 is SVGAGI. Trimming removed 0 bases from V and 7 bases from J; junction bases left unmatched: 11. CDR3 bases: TGTGCCAGCAGTTACTCTTCCGGGGTAGCGGGCGGGACCCAGTACTTC. Amino acids: CASSYSSGVAGGTQYF.

The chain has TRBV9 and TRBJ2-6; maybe TRBD2 (5 bases). The germline V gene encodes CDR1 SGDLS and CDR2 YYNGEE. This CDR3 region has 16 residues. Deletions cut 2 bases from V and 2 bases from J, with 11 bases between. CDR3 loop: CASSVRLRAGANVLTF. The CDR3 DNA sequence: TGTGCCAGCAGCGTGAGACTGCGGGCTGGGGCCAACGTCCTGACTTTC.

This clone was seen more than once but under ten times. The rearrangement links TRBV10-1 to TRBJ2-2, with a tentative D call TRBD2 (6 bases). Germline CDR1 is WNHNN and CDR2 is SYGVQD (reference sequence). The CDR3 sequence is 16 residues long. With 6 bases removed from V and 7 bases from J, the gap between germline ends came to 21 bases. The CDR3 DNA is TGCGCCAGCAGATCCAGACTAGACTCAATGGGCGGGGAGCTGTTTTTT. This codes for CASRSRLDSMGGELFF.

The chain couples TRBV4-1 to TRBJ2-5, with 12 bases matching TRBD1. Germline values: CDR1 MGHRA, CDR2 YSYEKL. Trimming took 1 base from V and 4 from J; bases not matched to a gene: 10. The length of the CDR3 is 18 residues. CDR3 in amino acids: CASSQGFPGQGARETQYF. CDR3 DNA sequence: TGCGCCAGCAGCCAAGGATTCCCGGGACAGGGGGCCCGAGAGACCCAGTACTTC.

The chain uses TRBV6-5 and TRBJ1-3; TRBD1 aligns across 8 bases. The CDR3 has 15 residues. Germline V CDR1 and CDR2: MNHEY, SVGAGI. Trimming took 6 bases from V and 0 from J; bases not matched to a gene: 4. For the CDR3, the DNA is TGTGCCAGCAGAATCGACAGGGGCTCTGGAAACACCATATATTTT. Its translation: CASRIDRGSGNTIYF.

This sequence joins TRBV29-1 and TRBJ2-3; 16 positions agree with TRBD2. CDR1 SQVTM and CDR2 ANQGSEA come from the germline V gene. The CDR3 runs 16 residues. J was trimmed by 4 bases and V by 4 bases; bases with no gene match: 5. CDR3 loop: CSVGGLAGGSSDTQYF. As DNA, the CDR3 is TGCAGCGTTGGGGGACTAGCGGGAGGGTCATCAGATACGCAGTATTTT.

This clone was observed once. This chain links TRBV7-6 with TRBJ1-5, with TRBD1 as a possible D gene (5 bases). The germline V and J ends were trimmed by 5 bases and 3 bases, with 17 bases remaining between them. CDR1 and CDR2 (germline): SGHVS, FNYEAQ. This CDR3 is built from 16 residues. As DNA, the CDR3 is TGTGCCAGCAGCCCCGGGGCGGGGTTCTCCAATCAGCCCCAGCATTTT. This sequence encodes CASSPGAGFSNQPQHF.

This clone came up once. The chain carries TRBV15 and TRBJ2-5, with TRBD2 identical over 9 bases. Germline lookup yields CDR1 LNHNV and CDR2 YYDKDF (reference sequence). This CDR3 comprises 15 residues. V trimming: 7 bases; J trimming: 4 bases; junction bases outside the gene matches: 10. The CDR3 nucleotides read TGTGCCACCACCCAGAGAGAACTAGCGGGAGAGACCCAGTACTTC. This translates into CATTQRELAGETQYF. Combining the CDR3 with reference TRBV15 and TRBJ2-5 gives the whole variable domain DAMVIQNPRYQVTQFGKPVTLSCSQTLNHNVMYWYQQKSSQAPKLLFHYYDKDFNNEADTPDNFQSRRPNTSFCFLDIRSPGLGDTAMYLCATTQRELAGETQYFGPGTRLLVL.

The genes are TRBV5-1 and TRBJ2-7; D might be TRBD2 (5 bases). Germline V gives CDR1 SGHRS, CDR2 YFSETQ. V lost 2 bases to trimming and J lost 7 bases, with 16 bases between them. The CDR3 is 14 amino acids. The CDR3 region is CASSFARARDEQYF. The CDR3 bases are TGCGCCAGCAGCTTTGCGAGGGCGCGTGATGAGCAGTACTTC.

The chain is built from TRBV20-1 and TRBJ2-3; no clear D gene. V lost 3 bases, J lost 4 bases, and 5 bases lay in between. The CDR3 covers 11 residues. CDR1 and CDR2 (germline): DFQATT, SNEGSKA (reference sequence). CDR3 sequence reads: CSASRSDTQYF. Here the CDR3 DNA reads TGCAGTGCTAGCCGGTCAGATACGCAGTATTTT.

J is TRBJ2-3 and V is TRBV6-6; possible D gene TRBD1, 5 bases. CDR1 is MNHNY, CDR2 SVGAGI, per germline (reference sequence). CDR3 length: 13 amino acids. The ends were cut back, 6 bases at V and 7 bases at J, with 14 bases in the middle. The CDR3 spells CASSRRRANTQYF. As DNA, the CDR3 is TGTGCCAGCAGCCGCCGCAGGGCAAATACGCAGTATTTT.